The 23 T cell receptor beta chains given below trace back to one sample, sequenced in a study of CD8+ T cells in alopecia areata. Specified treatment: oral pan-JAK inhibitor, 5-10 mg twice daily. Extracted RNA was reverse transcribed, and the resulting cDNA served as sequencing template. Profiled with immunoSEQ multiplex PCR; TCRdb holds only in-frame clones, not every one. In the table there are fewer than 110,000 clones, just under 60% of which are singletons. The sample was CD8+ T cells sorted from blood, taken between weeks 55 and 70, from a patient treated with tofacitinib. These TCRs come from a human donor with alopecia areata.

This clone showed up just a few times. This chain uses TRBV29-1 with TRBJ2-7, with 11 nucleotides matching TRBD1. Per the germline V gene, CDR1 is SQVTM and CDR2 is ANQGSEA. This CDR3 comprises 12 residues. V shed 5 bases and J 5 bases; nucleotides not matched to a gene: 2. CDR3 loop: CSVRTGGDEQYF. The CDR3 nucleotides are TGCAGCGTTAGGACAGGGGGCGACGAGCAGTACTTC.

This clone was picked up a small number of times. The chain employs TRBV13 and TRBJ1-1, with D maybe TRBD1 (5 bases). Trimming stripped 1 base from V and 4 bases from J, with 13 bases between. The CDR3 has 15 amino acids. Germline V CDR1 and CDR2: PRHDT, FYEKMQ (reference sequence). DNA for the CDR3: TGTGCCAGCAGCTTAGCTTCTTGGGGGATCACTGAAGCTTTCTTT. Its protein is CASSLASWGITEAFF.

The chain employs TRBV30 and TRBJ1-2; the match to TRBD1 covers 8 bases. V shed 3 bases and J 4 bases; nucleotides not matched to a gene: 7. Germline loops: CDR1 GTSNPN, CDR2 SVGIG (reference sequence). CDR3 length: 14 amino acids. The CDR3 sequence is CAWSPGQGAYGYTF. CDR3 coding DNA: TGTGCCTGGAGCCCAGGACAGGGAGCCTATGGCTACACCTTC.

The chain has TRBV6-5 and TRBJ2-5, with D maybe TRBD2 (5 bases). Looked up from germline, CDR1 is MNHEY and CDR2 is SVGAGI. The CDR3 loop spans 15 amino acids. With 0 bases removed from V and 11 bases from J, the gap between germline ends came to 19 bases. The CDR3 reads CASSYSRGWPEKQYF. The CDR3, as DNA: TGTGCCAGCAGTTACTCCCGCGGGTGGCCCGAGAAGCAGTACTTC.

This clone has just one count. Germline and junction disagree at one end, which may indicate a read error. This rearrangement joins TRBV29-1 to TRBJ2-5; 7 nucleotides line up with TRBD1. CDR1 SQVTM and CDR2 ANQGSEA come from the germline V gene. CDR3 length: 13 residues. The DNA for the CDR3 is TGCAGCGTCGAAGACAGGGAGCAAGAGACCCAGTACTTC. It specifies CSVEDREQETQYF.

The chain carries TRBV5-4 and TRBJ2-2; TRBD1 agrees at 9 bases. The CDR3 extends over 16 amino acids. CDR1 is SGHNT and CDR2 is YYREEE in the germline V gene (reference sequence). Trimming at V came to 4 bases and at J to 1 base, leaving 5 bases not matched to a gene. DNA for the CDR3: TGTGCCAGCAGCGTGGACAGGGGCTGGAACACCGGGGAGCTGTTTTTT. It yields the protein CASSVDRGWNTGELFF.

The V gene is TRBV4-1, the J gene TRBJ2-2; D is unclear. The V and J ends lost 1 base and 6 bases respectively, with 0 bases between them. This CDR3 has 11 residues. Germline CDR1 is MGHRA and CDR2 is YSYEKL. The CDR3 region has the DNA TGCGCCAGCAGCCAAGCCGGGGAGCTGTTTTTT. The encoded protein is CASSQAGELFF.

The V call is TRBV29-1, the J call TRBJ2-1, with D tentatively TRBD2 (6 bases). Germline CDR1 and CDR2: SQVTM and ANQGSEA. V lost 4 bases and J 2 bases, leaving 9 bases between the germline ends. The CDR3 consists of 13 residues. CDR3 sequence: CSVVGGTYNEQFF. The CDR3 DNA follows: TGCAGCGTTGTTGGGGGGACCTACAATGAGCAGTTCTTC.

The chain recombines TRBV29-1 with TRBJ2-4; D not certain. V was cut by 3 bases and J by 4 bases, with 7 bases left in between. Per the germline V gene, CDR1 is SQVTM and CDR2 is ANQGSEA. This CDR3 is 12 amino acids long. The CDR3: CSVEGEKNIQYF. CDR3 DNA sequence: TGCAGCGTTGAGGGTGAAAAAAACATTCAGTACTTC.

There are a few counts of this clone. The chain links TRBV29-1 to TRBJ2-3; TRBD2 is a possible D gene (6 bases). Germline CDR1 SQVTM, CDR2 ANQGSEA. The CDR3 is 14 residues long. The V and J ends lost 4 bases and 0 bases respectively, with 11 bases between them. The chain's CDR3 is CSVVGGESTDTQYF. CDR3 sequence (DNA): TGCAGCGTTGTCGGCGGGGAGAGCACAGATACGCAGTATTTT.

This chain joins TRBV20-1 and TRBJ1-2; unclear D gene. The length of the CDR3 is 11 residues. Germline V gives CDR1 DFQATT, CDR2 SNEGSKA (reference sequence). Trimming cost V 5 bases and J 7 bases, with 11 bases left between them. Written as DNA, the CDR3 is TGCAGTGCTTCCCCCCGGGGTGGCTACACCTTC. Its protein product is CSASPRGGYTF.

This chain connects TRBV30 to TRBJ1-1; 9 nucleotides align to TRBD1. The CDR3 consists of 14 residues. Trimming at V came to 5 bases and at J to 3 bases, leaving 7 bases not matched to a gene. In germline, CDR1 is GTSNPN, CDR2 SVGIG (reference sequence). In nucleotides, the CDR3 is TGTGCCTGGGGGACAGGGACGGGGGACACTGAAGCTTTCTTT. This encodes CAWGTGTGDTEAFF.

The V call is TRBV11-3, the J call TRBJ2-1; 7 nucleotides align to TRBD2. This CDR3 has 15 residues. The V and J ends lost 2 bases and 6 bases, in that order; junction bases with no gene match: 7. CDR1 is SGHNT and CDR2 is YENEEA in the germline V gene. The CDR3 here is CASSLFGEGINEQFF. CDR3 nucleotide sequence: TGTGCCAGCAGCTTATTCGGGGAGGGGATCAATGAGCAGTTCTTC.

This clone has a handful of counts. The CDR3: CASSDTGHYTGELFF. The CDR3 DNA reads as TGTGCCAGCAGCGACACAGGACACTACACCGGGGAGCTGTTTTTT. This chain uses TRBV11-2 with TRBJ2-2, with a possible D match to TRBD1 (5 bases). Trimming removed 5 bases at V and 3 bases at J, with 13 bases between. This CDR3 contains 15 residues. The germline CDR1 and CDR2 sequences are SGHAT and FQNNGV.

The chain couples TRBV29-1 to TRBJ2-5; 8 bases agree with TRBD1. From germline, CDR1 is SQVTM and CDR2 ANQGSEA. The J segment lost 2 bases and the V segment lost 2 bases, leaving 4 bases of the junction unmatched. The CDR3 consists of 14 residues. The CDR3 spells CSVERDRGQETQYF. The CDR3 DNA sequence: TGCAGCGTTGAACGCGACAGGGGACAAGAGACCCAGTACTTC.

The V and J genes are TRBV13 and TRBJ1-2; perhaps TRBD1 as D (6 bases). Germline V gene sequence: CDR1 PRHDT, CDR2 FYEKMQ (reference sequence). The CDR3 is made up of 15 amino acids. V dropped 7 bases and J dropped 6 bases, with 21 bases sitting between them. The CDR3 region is CASTLDFGTRDGYTF. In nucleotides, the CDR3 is TGTGCCAGCACACTAGATTTCGGGACACGGGATGGCTACACCTTC. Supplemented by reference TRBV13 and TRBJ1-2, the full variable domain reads AAGVIQSPRHLIKEKRETATLKCYPIPRHDTVYWYQQGPGQDPQFLISFYEKMQSDKGSIPDRFSAQQFSDYHSELNMSSLELGDSALYFCASTLDFGTRDGYTFGSGTRLTVV.

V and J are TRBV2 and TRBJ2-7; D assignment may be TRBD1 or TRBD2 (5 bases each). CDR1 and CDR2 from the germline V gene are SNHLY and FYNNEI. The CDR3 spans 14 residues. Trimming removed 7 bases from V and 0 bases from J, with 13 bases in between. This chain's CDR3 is CASTSGTVSYEQYF. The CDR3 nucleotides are TGTGCCAGCACATCCGGGACGGTCTCCTACGAGCAGTACTTC.

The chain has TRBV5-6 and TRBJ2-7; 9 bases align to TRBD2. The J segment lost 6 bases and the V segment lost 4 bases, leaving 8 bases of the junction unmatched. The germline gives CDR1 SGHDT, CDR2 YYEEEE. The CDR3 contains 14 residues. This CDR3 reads CASSASGGSLEQYF. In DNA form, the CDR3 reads TGTGCCAGCAGCGCGAGCGGGGGGTCCCTCGAGCAGTACTTC.

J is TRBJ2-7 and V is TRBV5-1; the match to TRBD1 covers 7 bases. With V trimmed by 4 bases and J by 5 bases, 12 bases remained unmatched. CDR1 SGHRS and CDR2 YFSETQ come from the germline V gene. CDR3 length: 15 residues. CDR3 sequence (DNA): TGCGCCAGCAGCGGCACCGGGACAGCCCCTGACGAGCAGTACTTC. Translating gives CASSGTGTAPDEQYF.

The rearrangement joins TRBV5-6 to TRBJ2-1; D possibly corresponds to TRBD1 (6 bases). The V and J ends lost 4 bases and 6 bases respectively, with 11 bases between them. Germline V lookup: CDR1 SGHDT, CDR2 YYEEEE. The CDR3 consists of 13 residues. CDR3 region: CASSLGTSNEQFF. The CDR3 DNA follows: TGTGCCAGCAGCCTCGGGACAAGCAATGAGCAGTTCTTC.

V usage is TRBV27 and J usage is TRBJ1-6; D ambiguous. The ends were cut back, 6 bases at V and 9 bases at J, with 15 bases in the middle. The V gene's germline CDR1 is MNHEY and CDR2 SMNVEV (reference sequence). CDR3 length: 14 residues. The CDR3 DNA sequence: TGTGCCAGCAGCCTATCCGGGTTAGGTTCACCCCTCCACTTT. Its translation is CASSLSGLGSPLHF.

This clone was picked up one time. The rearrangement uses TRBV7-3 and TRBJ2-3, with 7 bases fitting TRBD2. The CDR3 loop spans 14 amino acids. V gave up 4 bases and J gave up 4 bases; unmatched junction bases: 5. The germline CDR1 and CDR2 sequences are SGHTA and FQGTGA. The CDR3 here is CASSSRLAADTQYF. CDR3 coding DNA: TGTGCCAGCAGCTCCCGACTAGCAGCAGATACGCAGTATTTT.

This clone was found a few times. The CDR3 loop reads CASSLGPYNEQFF. The DNA of the CDR3 is TGTGCCAGCAGCTTAGGGCCCTACAATGAGCAGTTCTTC. This chain joins TRBV11-2 and TRBJ2-1; no clear D. Trimming cost V 1 base and J 2 bases, with 3 bases left between them. Looked up from germline, CDR1 is SGHAT and CDR2 is FQNNGV. The CDR3 has 13 amino acids.